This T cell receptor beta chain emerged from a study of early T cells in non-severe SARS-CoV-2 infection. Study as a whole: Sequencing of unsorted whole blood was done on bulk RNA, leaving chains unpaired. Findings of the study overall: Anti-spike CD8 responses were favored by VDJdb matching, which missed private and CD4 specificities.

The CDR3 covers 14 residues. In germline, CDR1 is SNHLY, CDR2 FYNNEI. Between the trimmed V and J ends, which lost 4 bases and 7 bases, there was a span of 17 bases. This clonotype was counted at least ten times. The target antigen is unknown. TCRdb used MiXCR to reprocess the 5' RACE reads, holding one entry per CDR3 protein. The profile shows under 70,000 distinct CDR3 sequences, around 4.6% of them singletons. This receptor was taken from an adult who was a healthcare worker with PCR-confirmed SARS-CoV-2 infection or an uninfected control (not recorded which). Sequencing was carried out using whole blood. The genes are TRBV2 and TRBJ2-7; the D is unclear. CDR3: CASSVYIPNGEQYF. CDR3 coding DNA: TGTGCCAGCAGTGTGTACATTCCTAACGGTGAGCAGTACTTC. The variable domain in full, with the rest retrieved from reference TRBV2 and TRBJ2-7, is EPEVTQTPSHQVTQMGQEVILRCVPISNHLYFYWYRQILGQKVEFLVSFYNNEISEKSEIFDDQFSVERPDGSNFTLKIRSTKLEDSAMYFCASSVYIPNGEQYFGPGTRLTVT.